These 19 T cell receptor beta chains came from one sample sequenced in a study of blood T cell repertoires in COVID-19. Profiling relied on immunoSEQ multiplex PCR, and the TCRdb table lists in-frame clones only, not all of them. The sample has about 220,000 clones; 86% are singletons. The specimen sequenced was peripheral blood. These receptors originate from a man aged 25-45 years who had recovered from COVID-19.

The CDR3 protein is CASSLGGGAASTDTQYF. CDR3 bases: TGCGCCAGCAGCTTGGGCGGGGGGGCAGCTAGCACAGATACGCAGTATTTT. The J gene is TRBJ2-3, the V gene TRBV5-1; TRBD2 aligns across 9 bases. The germline CDR1 and CDR2 sequences are SGHRS and YFSETQ. The ends lost 0 bases at V and 0 bases at J; junction bases unmatched: 5. The CDR3 runs to 17 residues.

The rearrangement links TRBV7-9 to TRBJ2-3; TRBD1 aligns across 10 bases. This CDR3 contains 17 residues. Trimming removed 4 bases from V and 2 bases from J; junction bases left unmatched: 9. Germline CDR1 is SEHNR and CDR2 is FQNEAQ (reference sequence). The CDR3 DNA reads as TGTGCCAGCAGCTCCTTTGGACAGGGGGGATCCACAGATACGCAGTATTTT. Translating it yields CASSSFGQGGSTDTQYF. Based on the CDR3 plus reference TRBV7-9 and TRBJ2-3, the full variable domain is DTGVSQNPRHKITKRGQNVTFRCDPISEHNRLYWYRQTLGQGPEFLTYFQNEAQLEKSRLLSDRFSAERPKGSFSTLEIQRTEQGDSAMYLCASSSFGQGGSTDTQYFGPGTRLTVL.

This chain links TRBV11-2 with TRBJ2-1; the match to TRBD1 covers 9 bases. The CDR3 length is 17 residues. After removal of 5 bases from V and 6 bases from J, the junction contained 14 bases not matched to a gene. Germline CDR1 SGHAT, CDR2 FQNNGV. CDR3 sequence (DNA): TGTGCCAGCAGCCCTAGTGGGACGGGACAGGGTATCAATGAGCAGTTCTTC. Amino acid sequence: CASSPSGTGQGINEQFF.

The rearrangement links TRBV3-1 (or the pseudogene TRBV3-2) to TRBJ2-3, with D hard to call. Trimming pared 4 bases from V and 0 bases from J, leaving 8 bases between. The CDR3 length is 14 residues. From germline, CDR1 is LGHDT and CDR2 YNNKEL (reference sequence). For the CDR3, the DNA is TGTGCCAGCAGCCCCCTTACTAGCACAGATACGCAGTATTTT. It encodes CASSPLTSTDTQYF.

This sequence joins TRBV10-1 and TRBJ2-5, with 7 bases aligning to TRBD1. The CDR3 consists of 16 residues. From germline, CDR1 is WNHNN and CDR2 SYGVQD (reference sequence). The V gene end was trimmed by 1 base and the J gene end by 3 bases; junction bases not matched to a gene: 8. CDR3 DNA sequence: TGCGCCAGCAGTGAGTACGCCGCTGGGACAGAAGAGACCCAGTACTTC. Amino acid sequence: CASSEYAAGTEETQYF.

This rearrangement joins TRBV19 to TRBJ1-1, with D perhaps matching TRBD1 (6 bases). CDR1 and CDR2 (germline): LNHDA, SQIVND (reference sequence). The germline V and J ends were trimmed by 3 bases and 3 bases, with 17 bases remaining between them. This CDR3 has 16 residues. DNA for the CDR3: TGTGCCAGTAGTATCCGCGGGGGCAGGGAGGACACTGAAGCTTTCTTT. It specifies CASSIRGGREDTEAFF.

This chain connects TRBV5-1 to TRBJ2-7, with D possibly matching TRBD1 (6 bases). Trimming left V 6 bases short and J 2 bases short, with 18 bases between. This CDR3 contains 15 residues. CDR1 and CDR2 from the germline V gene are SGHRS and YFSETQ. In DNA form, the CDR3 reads TGCGCCAGCACATCTTCCAACAGGGCTCCCTACGAGCAGTACTTC. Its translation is CASTSSNRAPYEQYF. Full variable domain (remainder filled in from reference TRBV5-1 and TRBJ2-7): KAGVTQTPRYLIKTRGQQVTLSCSPISGHRSVSWYQQTPGQGLQFLFEYFSETQRNKGNFPGRFSGRQFSNSRSEMNVSTLELGDSALYLCASTSSNRAPYEQYFGPGTRLTVT.

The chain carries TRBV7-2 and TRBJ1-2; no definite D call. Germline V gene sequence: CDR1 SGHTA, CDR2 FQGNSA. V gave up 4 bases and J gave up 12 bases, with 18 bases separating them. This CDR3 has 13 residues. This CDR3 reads CASSSYSGRGNTF. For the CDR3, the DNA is TGTGCCAGCAGCTCCTACTCGGGCAGAGGGAACACCTTC.

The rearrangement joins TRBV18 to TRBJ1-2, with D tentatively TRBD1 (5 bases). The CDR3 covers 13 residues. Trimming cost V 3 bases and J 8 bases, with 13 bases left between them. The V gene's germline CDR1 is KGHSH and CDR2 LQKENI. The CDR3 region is CASSPAGWNGYTF. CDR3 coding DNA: TGTGCCAGCTCACCGGCAGGGTGGAACGGCTACACCTTC.

The CDR3 DNA reads TGTGCCTTTCCGGGACAGGGGGCTGAAGCTTTCTTT. Translating it yields CAFPGQGAEAFF. V is TRBV30 and J is TRBJ1-1; 11 bases are shared with TRBD1. The length of the CDR3 is 12 residues. The J segment lost 6 bases and the V segment lost 7 bases, leaving 4 bases of the junction unmatched. Germline V gives CDR1 GTSNPN, CDR2 SVGIG (reference sequence).

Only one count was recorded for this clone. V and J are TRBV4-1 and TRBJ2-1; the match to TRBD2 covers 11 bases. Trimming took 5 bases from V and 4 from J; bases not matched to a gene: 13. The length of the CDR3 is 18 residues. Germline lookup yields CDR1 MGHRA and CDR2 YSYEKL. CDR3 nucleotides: TGCGCCAGCAGCTACGTCTTGACTAGCGGGGCCCAATACAATGAGCAGTTCTTC. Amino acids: CASSYVLTSGAQYNEQFF.

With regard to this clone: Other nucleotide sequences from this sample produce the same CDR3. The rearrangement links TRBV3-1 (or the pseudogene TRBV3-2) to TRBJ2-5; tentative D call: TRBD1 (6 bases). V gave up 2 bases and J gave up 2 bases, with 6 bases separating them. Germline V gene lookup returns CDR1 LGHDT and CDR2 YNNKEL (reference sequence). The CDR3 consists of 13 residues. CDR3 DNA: TGTGCCAGCAGCCAAAGGGGGCAAGAGACCCAGTACTTC. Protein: CASSQRGQETQYF.

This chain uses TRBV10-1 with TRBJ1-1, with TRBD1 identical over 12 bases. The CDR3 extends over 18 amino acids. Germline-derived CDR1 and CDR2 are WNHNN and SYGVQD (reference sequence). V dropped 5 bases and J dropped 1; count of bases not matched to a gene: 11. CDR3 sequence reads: CASSLPPGQGAGNTEAFF. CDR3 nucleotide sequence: TGCGCCAGCAGTCTACCCCCGGGACAGGGGGCTGGGAACACTGAAGCTTTCTTT.

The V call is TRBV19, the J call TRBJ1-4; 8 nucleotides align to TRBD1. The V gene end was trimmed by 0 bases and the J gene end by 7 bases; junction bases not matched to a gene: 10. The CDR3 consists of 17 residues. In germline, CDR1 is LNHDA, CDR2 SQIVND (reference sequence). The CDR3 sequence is CASSIDIRTGWSEKLFF. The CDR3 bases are TGTGCCAGTAGTATAGATATTCGGACAGGGTGGAGTGAAAAACTGTTTTTT.

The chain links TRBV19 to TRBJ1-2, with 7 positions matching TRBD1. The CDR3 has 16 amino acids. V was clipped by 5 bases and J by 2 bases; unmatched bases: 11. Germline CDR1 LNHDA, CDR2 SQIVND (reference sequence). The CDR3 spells CASSLYHTQGNYGYTF. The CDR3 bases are TGTGCCAGTAGTCTGTACCACACACAGGGGAACTATGGCTACACCTTC.

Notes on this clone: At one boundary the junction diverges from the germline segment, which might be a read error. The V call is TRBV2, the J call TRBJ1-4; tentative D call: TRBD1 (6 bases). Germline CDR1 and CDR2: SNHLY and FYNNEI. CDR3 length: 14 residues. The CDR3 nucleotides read TGTGCCAGCAAGGCCGACAGGTCTAACGAAAAACTGTTTTTT. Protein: CASKADRSNEKLFF. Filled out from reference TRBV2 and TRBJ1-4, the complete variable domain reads EPEVTQTPSHQVTQMGQEVILRCVPISNHLYFYWYRQILGQKVEFLVSFYNNEISEKSEIFDDQFSVERPDGSNFTLKIRSTKLEDSAMYFCASKADRSNEKLFFGSGTQLSVL.

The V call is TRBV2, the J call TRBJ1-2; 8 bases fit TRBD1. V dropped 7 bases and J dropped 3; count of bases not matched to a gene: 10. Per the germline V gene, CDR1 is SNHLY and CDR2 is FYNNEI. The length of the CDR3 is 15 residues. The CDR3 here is CASTRTGKDDYGYTF. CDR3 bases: TGTGCCAGCACGAGGACAGGGAAAGACGACTATGGCTACACCTTC.

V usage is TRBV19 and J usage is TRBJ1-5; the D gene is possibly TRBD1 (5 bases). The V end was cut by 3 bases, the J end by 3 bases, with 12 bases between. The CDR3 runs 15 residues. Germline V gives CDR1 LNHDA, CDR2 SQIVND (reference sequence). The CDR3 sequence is CASSMVRQNNQPQHF. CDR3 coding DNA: TGTGCCAGTAGTATGGTCCGACAGAACAATCAGCCCCAGCATTTT. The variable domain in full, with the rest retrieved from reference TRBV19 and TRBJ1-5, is DGGITQSPKYLFRKEGQNVTLSCEQNLNHDAMYWYRQDPGQGLRLIYYSQIVNDFQKGDIAEGYSVSREKKESFPLTVTSAQKNPTAFYLCASSMVRQNNQPQHFGDGTRLSIL.

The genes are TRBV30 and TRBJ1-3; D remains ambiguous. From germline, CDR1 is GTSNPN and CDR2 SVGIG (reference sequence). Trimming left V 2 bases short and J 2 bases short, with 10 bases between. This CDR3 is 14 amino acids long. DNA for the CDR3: TGTGCCTGGAGTCCTGGAGAGGCTGGAAACACCATATATTTT. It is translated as CAWSPGEAGNTIYF.